The sequence of this T cell receptor (beta chain) was determined in a study of long-term antiretroviral therapy in people with HIV. This clone was detected only a few times. immunoSEQ v3.0 was run at survey level. What sequencing targeted per sample was about 35,000-55,000 T-cell genomes. Here immunoSEQ multiplex PCR was the method, and the copy in TCRdb shows in-frame clones only, minus some. Here the sample spans some 30,000 clones, approximately 90% being singletons. Per the germline V gene, CDR1 is LGHNA and CDR2 is YNFKEQ. The J segment lost 6 bases and the V segment lost 0 bases, leaving 8 bases of the junction unmatched. There are 17 residues in the CDR3.

This sample comprised unsorted PBMCs, obtained 1.1 years after starting antiretroviral therapy. This clonotype originated in a man in his late teens or twenties with HIV. The chain uses TRBV4-2 and TRBJ1-4, with 9 bases aligning to TRBD1. As DNA, the CDR3 is TGTGCCAGCAGCCAAGATCTCGCCGGGACAGGGTATGAAAAACTGTTTTTT. It translates to CASSQDLAGTGYEKLFF.